This entry lists 3 T cell receptor beta chains sequenced from one sample in a study of blood T cells in healthy people across ages. Primers used in a second PCR of about 7 to 12 cycles were a sample-barcoded 5' primer and a J-beta primer mix. TCRdb fed the 5' RACE reads into MiXCR, producing one record per CDR3 protein. The sample includes 1.5 million to 2 million distinct CDR3 sequences, around 42% of them seen just once. Specimen: blood. Every receptor here comes from a human donor in good health.

This clonotype was found a few times. The rearrangement links TRBV6-5 to TRBJ1-2, with D unclear. V dropped 8 bases and J dropped 0 bases, with 10 bases sitting between them. CDR3 size: 13 residues. Germline V lookup: CDR1 MNHEY, CDR2 SVGAGI. The CDR3 DNA sequence: TGTGCCAGCGCTCGGACCGCTAACTATGGCTACACCTTC. This translates into CASARTANYGYTF.

The chain has TRBV2 and TRBJ1-1, with D hard to call. The CDR3 covers 11 residues. CDR1 is SNHLY and CDR2 is FYNNEI in the germline V gene. V gave up 4 bases and J gave up 11 bases, with 11 bases separating them. The CDR3 spells CASSVGLGAFF. CDR3 bases: TGTGCCAGCAGTGTTGGGTTGGGGGCTTTCTTT. Supplemented by reference TRBV2 and TRBJ1-1, the full variable domain reads EPEVTQTPSHQVTQMGQEVILRCVPISNHLYFYWYRQILGQKVEFLVSFYNNEISEKSEIFDDQFSVERPDGSNFTLKIRSTKLEDSAMYFCASSVGLGAFFGQGTRLTVV.

Of note for this clonotype: Mismatch with germline at one junction end may stem from a read error. The J gene is TRBJ2-6, the V gene TRBV7-2, with D possibly called TRBD1 or TRBD2 (5 bases each). The CDR3 sequence is 18 residues long. From germline, CDR1 is SGHTA and CDR2 FQGNSA. CDR3 nucleotides: TGTGCCAGCAGCTTAGGGGGCAGGGACGTTGCTGGGGCCAGCGTCCTGACTTTC. It codes for CASSLGGRDVAGASVLTF.